A selection of T cell receptor beta chains follows, all from one sample in a study of T cells in Graves' hyperthyroidism and ophthalmopathy. Each CDR3 protein is one row after TCRdb ran MiXCR on the multiplex PCR reads. This sample yields about 380,000 distinct CDR3 sequences, of which around 15% are seen a single time; about 20% belongs to the top ten. The sequencing input was blood. These TCRs come from a woman in her thirties with Graves' ophthalmopathy. Both conserved end residues are trimmed from each CDR3. A D gene is named only where the DNA matches it firmly.

v_call: TRBV6-2/TRBV6-3
j_call: TRBJ1-1
d_call: -
cdr3_aa: ASSYGGTPLEAF

v_call: TRBV28
j_call: TRBJ1-5
d_call: TRBD1
cdr3_aa: ASRRRTGGALGSQPQH

v_call: TRBV3-1
j_call: TRBJ2-7
d_call: TRBD1
cdr3_aa: ASSRGDRGHEQY

v_call: TRBV3-1
j_call: TRBJ2-7
d_call: -
cdr3_aa: ASSHGGKGYEQY

v_call: TRBV27
j_call: TRBJ2-1
d_call: TRBD1
cdr3_aa: ASSPRTGQGLYEQF

v_call: TRBV10-2
j_call: TRBJ1-5
d_call: -
cdr3_aa: ASSVSIGVRGQPQH

v_call: TRBV27
j_call: TRBJ1-1
d_call: -
cdr3_aa: ASSSLTAGGGTEAF

v_call: TRBV15
j_call: TRBJ1-5
d_call: TRBD1
cdr3_aa: ATRLEGGGGNQPQH

v_call: TRBV11-2
j_call: TRBJ2-5
d_call: -
cdr3_aa: ASTPSGSQETQY

v_call: TRBV27
j_call: TRBJ1-5
d_call: -
cdr3_aa: ASSLNRVNQPQH

v_call: TRBV5-1
j_call: TRBJ1-6
d_call: -
cdr3_aa: ASSRDGFGSPLH

v_call: TRBV28
j_call: TRBJ2-4
d_call: -
cdr3_aa: ASSLRAVLNIQY

v_call: TRBV15
j_call: TRBJ2-1
d_call: -
cdr3_aa: ATSFDGARQF

v_call: TRBV28
j_call: TRBJ2-5
d_call: -
cdr3_aa: ASSFGGKETQY

v_call: TRBV2
j_call: TRBJ2-2
d_call: -
cdr3_aa: ASSDRLGADLF

v_call: TRBV6-5
j_call: TRBJ1-2
d_call: -
cdr3_aa: ASSHGANYGYT

v_call: TRBV6-1
j_call: TRBJ1-1
d_call: -
cdr3_aa: ASSERGGGSRTEAF

v_call: TRBV28
j_call: TRBJ2-7
d_call: -
cdr3_aa: ASSQPRTPAYEQY

v_call: TRBV7-6
j_call: TRBJ1-1
d_call: -
cdr3_aa: ASSLQEQFEAF

v_call: TRBV30
j_call: TRBJ2-2
d_call: TRBD1
cdr3_aa: AVTRDRGFGGELF

v_call: TRBV6-1
j_call: TRBJ2-1
d_call: TRBD2
cdr3_aa: AGSAAPSGLAGVRNEQF

v_call: TRBV10-1
j_call: TRBJ1-5
d_call: -
cdr3_aa: ASSGGGFEDSHRNQPQH